The present T cell receptor (beta chain) was sequenced within a study of technical replicates of blood from a few donors. The CDR3 extends over 15 amino acids. Germline assignment: CDR1 SGHRS and CDR2 YFSETQ. Trimming shortened V by 4 bases and J by 3 bases, and 14 bases separated the two germline ends. The data were produced by immunoSEQ multiplex PCR, yet TCRdb's version contains in-frame clones alone and is incomplete. The sample consists of around 97,000 clones, approximately 95% of them appearing once. This rearrangement joins TRBV5-1 to TRBJ1-5, with D perhaps TRBD1 (6 bases). The sequenced sample consisted of T cells isolated from PBMCs. The sequence was obtained from a human donor in good health. CDR3 protein: CASSPSGALNQPQHF. The DNA of the CDR3 is TGCGCCAGCAGCCCCTCAGGGGCGCTCAATCAGCCCCAGCATTTT.